This TCR beta chain was identified in a study of blood T cell repertoires in COVID-19. This clone has only one observation. Trimming stripped 3 bases from V and 3 bases from J, with 8 bases between. CDR3 size: 12 residues. CDR1 is GTSNPN and CDR2 is SVGIG in the germline V gene (reference sequence). Original processing notes: How many nucleated cells were present was estimated from reference gene primer amplification. The repertoire was sequenced with immunoSEQ multiplex PCR; TCRdb's copy has only in-frame clones and lacks some. The DNA gave D and trimming, while V, J and clone size come from that table. In the table there are roughly 190,000 clones, around nine tenths of which are singletons.

This sequence originates from a man aged 30 to 39 with acute or convalescent COVID-19. Sequencing was performed on peripheral blood. V and J are TRBV30 and TRBJ1-2, with no clear D. Written as DNA, the CDR3 is TGTGCCTGGAGCCCGGGATACTATGGCTACACCTTC. This sequence encodes CAWSPGYYGYTF.